The 9 T cell receptor beta chains in this list originate from one sample, sequenced in a study of CD8 T cells in Susac syndrome. An input of about 0.45 to 1 ug of RNA was subjected to reverse transcription using random hexamers. TCRdb processed the immunoSEQ multiplex PCR reads anew with MiXCR; each CDR3 protein has one entry. The data contain about 300,000 distinct CDR3 sequences, almost 85% of them singletons. The specimen sequenced was CD8+ T cells from PBMCs. The receptor source for this set is a human donor with multiple sclerosis.

J is TRBJ2-5 and V is TRBV19, with 7 bases aligning to TRBD2. Germline-derived CDR1 and CDR2 are LNHDA and SQIVND (reference sequence). This CDR3 has 14 residues. V was pared by 5 bases and J by 5 bases, with 8 bases of the junction left unmatched. The CDR3 loop reads CASSPRLARETQYF. The CDR3 DNA follows: TGTGCCAGTAGTCCCAGACTAGCTCGCGAGACCCAGTACTTC. Using reference TRBV19 and TRBJ2-5 for the parts outside the CDR3, the full variable domain is DGGITQSPKYLFRKEGQNVTLSCEQNLNHDAMYWYRQDPGQGLRLIYYSQIVNDFQKGDIAEGYSVSREKKESFPLTVTSAQKNPTAFYLCASSPRLARETQYFGPGTRLLVL.

V and J are TRBV24-1 and TRBJ2-1; 11 nucleotides match TRBD2. Per the germline V gene, CDR1 is KGHDR and CDR2 is SFDVKD. This CDR3 is built from 16 residues. V trimming: 9 bases; J trimming: 9 bases; junction bases outside the gene matches: 15. CDR3 amino acids: CATGGTSGLSYGEQFF. The CDR3 coding sequence is TGTGCCACCGGGGGGACTAGCGGTCTCTCCTATGGTGAGCAGTTCTTC.

This chain links TRBV30 with TRBJ1-1; 8 positions match TRBD1. The germline V gene encodes CDR1 GTSNPN and CDR2 SVGIG (reference sequence). This CDR3 has 12 amino acids. Trimming cost V 4 bases and J 7 bases; bases outside gene matches: 5. The CDR3 DNA is TGTGCCTGGAATCTCGGACAGGGTGAAGCTTTCTTT. Amino acids: CAWNLGQGEAFF.

V is TRBV6-1 and J is TRBJ2-1, with D possibly matching TRBD2 (6 bases). CDR1 and CDR2 (germline): MNHNS, SASEGT. The CDR3 extends over 15 amino acids. The germline V and J ends were trimmed by 3 bases and 4 bases, with 13 bases remaining between them. In nucleotides, the CDR3 is TGTGCCAGCAGTGAGCGGGGTGGCCCTTACAATGAGCAGTTCTTC. Translated: CASSERGGPYNEQFF.

The chain links TRBV7-3 to TRBJ2-3; 8 nucleotides line up with TRBD2. There are 18 residues in the CDR3. Germline V gene data show CDR1 as SGHTA and CDR2 as FQGTGA. J lost 3 bases, V lost 5 bases, and 16 bases had no gene match. Here the CDR3 reads CASSVYPGLEGLTDTQYF. The CDR3 DNA reads TGTGCCAGCAGCGTGTATCCGGGACTAGAAGGTTTAACAGATACGCAGTATTTT.

The J gene is TRBJ2-7, the V gene TRBV20-1, with TRBD2 identical over 10 bases. The CDR3 runs to 16 residues. CDR1 is DFQATT and CDR2 is SNEGSKA in the germline V gene (reference sequence). V lost 5 bases, J lost 4 bases, and 14 bases stayed unmatched. CDR3 in DNA: TGCAGTGCTCCCTACAAACTAGCGGGATTACCTTACGAGCAGTACTTC. Its translation: CSAPYKLAGLPYEQYF.

The chain combines TRBV25-1 with TRBJ2-1; 8 nucleotides agree with TRBD1. The CDR3 loop spans 15 amino acids. The germline V gene has CDR1 MGHDK and CDR2 SYGVNS. Trimming at V came to 4 bases and at J to 7 bases, leaving 9 bases not matched to a gene. The CDR3 protein is CASSGGQVRDNEQFF. The CDR3 coding sequence is TGTGCCAGCAGTGGGGGACAGGTGAGAGATAATGAGCAGTTCTTC.

A remark on this clonotype: Its ends do not fully match the called genes, so a read error is possible. The chain combines TRBV4-1 with TRBJ2-7; D is uncertain. The CDR3 covers 14 residues. Germline V CDR1 and CDR2: MGHRA, YSYEKL. CDR3 in amino acids: CASSQVTGPYGQYF. The CDR3 DNA follows: TGCGCCAGCAGCCAAGTTACTGGCCCCTACGGGCAGTACTTC.

The V gene is TRBV9, the J gene TRBJ2-3, with D perhaps given as TRBD1 or TRBD2 (6 bases each). Germline V lookup: CDR1 SGDLS, CDR2 YYNGEE. V was clipped by 3 bases and J by 7 bases, with 21 bases between them. The CDR3 totals 16 residues. The CDR3 protein is CASSAPREGGDNTQYF. The DNA for the CDR3 is TGTGCCAGCAGCGCACCCCGCGAGGGGGGCGATAATACGCAGTATTTT.